This T cell receptor beta chain was sequenced for a study of prognosis after radiotherapy for stage I lung cancer. For the study at large: Stage I non-small cell lung cancer patients, who were enrolled in Nanjing, China, joined the cohort between April 2018 and 2019. SBRT was given in 3 to 5 fractions at a biologically effective dose of at least 100 Gy as radiotherapy. Concurrent therapy was given to no patient receiving stereotactic body radiotherapy.

The CDR3 consists of 17 residues. Trimming left V 6 bases short and J 1 base short, with 21 bases between. Germline V gene data show CDR1 as MNHEY and CDR2 as SMNVEV (reference sequence). Genomic DNA served as the source from which two-round multiplex PCR generated TCR beta CDR3 amplicons. Primers specific to each TRBV and TRBJ gene were used in first-round PCR. In the second PCR round, amplification relied on universal primers. TCRdb reanalysed the multiplex PCR reads using MiXCR and keeps one entry per CDR3 protein. Seen here are about 17,000 distinct CDR3 sequences, 44% observed once, and the top ten hold roughly 43%.

The sequencing here drew on PBMCs, taken before or after stereotactic body radiation therapy (not recorded which). The gene calls are TRBV27 and TRBJ1-2, with D possibly matching TRBD1 (5 bases). This TCR derives from a donor at least 50 years old with non-small cell lung cancer. The CDR3 sequence is CASSKLGTTADNYGYTF. CDR3 nucleotides: TGTGCCAGCAGCAAGCTAGGCACGACAGCCGATAACTATGGCTACACCTTC.